This T cell receptor (beta chain) was captured by sequencing in a study of blood T cell repertoires in COVID-19. Overall study context: COVID-19 samples from acute and convalescent phases originated in the United States, Italy and Spain. T cells, B-cell-depleted T cells, or PBMCs provided the cDNA or gDNA that served as material.

In the original processing: Reference gene primer amplification in the assay estimated nucleated cell counts. Clones were sequenced by immunoSEQ multiplex PCR, and TCRdb holds only the in-frame ones, with some missing. Clone size and V and J calls were adopted from that table, with D and trimming inferred from the DNA. In the table there are about 95,000 clones, approximately 89% of which are singletons. The sequence came from a human donor in a cohort sampled during active COVID-19. Source material: peripheral blood.

CDR3 residues: CASSFRARTVNTEAFF. The CDR3, as DNA: TGTGCCAGCAGTTTTCGGGCACGGACAGTGAACACTGAAGCTTTCTTT. V is TRBV27 and J is TRBJ1-1; D might be TRBD1 (6 bases). Per the germline V gene, CDR1 is MNHEY and CDR2 is SMNVEV (reference sequence). This CDR3 comprises 16 residues. The V gene lost 3 bases and the J gene lost 0 bases, with 14 bases spanning the gap.